The subject of this entry is one TCR beta chain. Germline lookup yields CDR1 LNHDA and CDR2 SQIVND (reference sequence). The CDR3 loop spans 13 amino acids. J was trimmed by 4 bases and V by 5 bases; bases with no gene match: 3. The sample originates from a study of siplizumab effects on memory and regulatory T cells. Sequencing used immunoSEQ multiplex PCR; TCRdb keeps in-frame clones, though not all of them. The data contain some 81,000 clones, roughly 94% of them singletons. The sample comprised CD8+ T cells sorted from blood. The TCR comes from a human donor in good health. The chain has TRBV19 and TRBJ2-5, with TRBD1 identical over 8 bases. CDR3 nucleotides: TGTGCCAGTAGTCTACAGGGGGGAGAGACCCAGTACTTC. Translating it yields CASSLQGGETQYF.